These T cell receptor beta chains were read from a single sample in a study of cytomegalovirus exposure and HLA in healthy donors. This table comes from immunoSEQ multiplex PCR, and its TCRdb copy is limited to in-frame clones, with some not included. The sample carries under 50,000 clones, around three fifths recorded once. The specimen sequenced was PBMCs. The receptors stem from a man between 45 and 60 years old in good health and CMV-seropositive. The CDR3 runs from the conserved cysteine through the conserved F or W.

V gene: TRBV6-1
CDR3 protein: CASSDGIEQFF

V gene: TRBV7-9
CDR3 protein: CASSQGFHQPQHF

V gene: TRBV7-2
CDR3 protein: CASSWTGLNTEAFF

V gene: TRBV7-2
CDR3 protein: CASSQGLWGDEQFF

V gene: TRBV5-6
CDR3 protein: CASSLGAGYEQYF

V gene: TRBV6-4
CDR3 protein: CASRRQAIQETQYF

V gene: TRBV4-2
CDR3 protein: CASSQDQFGGELFF

V gene: TRBV7-9
CDR3 protein: CASSATSGVAKNIQYF

V gene: TRBV11-2
CDR3 protein: CASSLGLLTDTQYF

V gene: TRBV6-1
CDR3 protein: CASSGGQNNQPQHF

V gene: TRBV27
CDR3 protein: CASSLLGQGRSGYTF

V gene: TRBV6-1
CDR3 protein: CASSNWEVGYTF

V gene: TRBV4-1
CDR3 protein: CASSPPERGRADTQYF

V gene: TRBV15
CDR3 protein: CATSRETGKQETQYF

V gene: TRBV7-9
CDR3 protein: CASTRTASNTIYF

V gene: TRBV7-8
CDR3 protein: CASSQPGQGNTEAFF

V gene: TRBV4-1
CDR3 protein: CASSQASTGVEAFF

V gene: TRBV9
CDR3 protein: CASSISGGLGNEQFF

V gene: TRBV5-6
CDR3 protein: CASSFEGQLDQETQYF

V gene: TRBV6-5
CDR3 protein: CATLNGIRPDTIYF

V gene: TRBV4-3
CDR3 protein: CASSQGDSTAEAFF

V gene: TRBV5-1
CDR3 protein: CASSLDREQYEQYF

V gene: TRBV15
CDR3 protein: CATSRDRGGANVLTF

V gene: TRBV5-6
CDR3 protein: CASSSWQEQYF

V gene: TRBV5-4
CDR3 protein: CASSPKTGGLTDTQYF

V gene: TRBV6-1
CDR3 protein: CASKGQASSF

V gene: TRBV29-1
CDR3 protein: CSVAGLYGYTF

V gene: TRBV6-5
CDR3 protein: CASSSSGTRGNEQFF

V gene: TRBV7-9
CDR3 protein: CASSLGQLNYGYTF

V gene: TRBV13
CDR3 protein: CASSLRGTETQYF

V gene: TRBV6-6
CDR3 protein: CASSRDNMYEQYF

V gene: TRBV15
CDR3 protein: CAVHSGVTNEKLFF

V gene: TRBV30
CDR3 protein: CAWSTNGAYGYTF

V gene: TRBV2
CDR3 protein: CASSDGGTPMYEQYF

V gene: TRBV15
CDR3 protein: CATSRDLVGAGEQYF

V gene: TRBV29-1
CDR3 protein: CSGEMNTEAFF

V gene: TRBV10-3
CDR3 protein: CAISAEQGGNEKLFF

V gene: TRBV7-2
CDR3 protein: CASSLGLANEQYF

V gene: TRBV5-1
CDR3 protein: CASSPSGTGYEKLFF

V gene: TRBV7-2
CDR3 protein: CASSLWANSGQFF

V gene: TRBV5-5
CDR3 protein: CASSFGEEETQYF

V gene: TRBV5-1
CDR3 protein: CASSSGGGFDNEQFF

V gene: TRBV9
CDR3 protein: CASSVGLAGVSGANVLTF

V gene: TRBV2
CDR3 protein: CASSGARNEQYF

V gene: TRBV5-1
CDR3 protein: CASSLAQGANSPLHF

V gene: TRBV4-3
CDR3 protein: CASSPGGGGGRNEQFF

V gene: TRBV7-9
CDR3 protein: CASSLDRGYEQYF

V gene: TRBV7-9
CDR3 protein: CASSQDRPTNEKLFF

V gene: TRBV29-1
CDR3 protein: CSGFTGTGELFF

V gene: TRBV11-3
CDR3 protein: CASSLSLRGDEQFF

V gene: TRBV5-4
CDR3 protein: CASSLGAGSGNTIYF

V gene: TRBV5-1
CDR3 protein: CASSLDRVEKLFF

V gene: TRBV5-4
CDR3 protein: CASSPDQGPNEQFF

V gene: TRBV7-2
CDR3 protein: CASSLTGTGYTEAFF

V gene: TRBV10-3
CDR3 protein: CAIRGTGGTGELFF

V gene: TRBV5-6
CDR3 protein: CASSAPSRRGGETQYF